The 31 T cell receptor beta chains below all came from one sample that was sequenced in a study of monozygotic twins with inflammatory bowel disease. From the 5' RACE reads, TCRdb lists one entry per CDR3 protein and no DNA. Its table records over 350,000 distinct CDR3 sequences. The sequenced sample consisted of blood. The receptor source for this set is a human donor with ulcerative colitis or Crohn's disease, or a healthy co-twin of an affected twin (not recorded which).

The V gene is TRBV6-5, the J gene TRBJ2-1; TCRdb proposes TRBD1, but this gene call is untestable without DNA. This CDR3 comprises 16 residues. Germline V CDR1 and CDR2: MNHEY, SVGAGI. CDR3: CASSYFSGSVHNEQFF.

V is TRBV7-8 and J is TRBJ2-1; no DNA is available, so the TRBD1 call from TCRdb remains unchecked. CDR1 is SGHVS, CDR2 FQNEAQ, per germline. The CDR3 covers 14 residues. The CDR3 protein is CASSSRDKNNEQFF.

The chain employs TRBV19 and TRBJ1-5; TCRdb's D gene call, TRBD1, goes unchecked for lack of DNA. There are 16 residues in the CDR3. Germline V gene lookup returns CDR1 LNHDA and CDR2 SQIVND (reference sequence). The CDR3 reads CASSDGLGAGNQPQHF.

The chain uses TRBV7-8 and TRBJ2-3; the TCRdb D gene call, TRBD1, has no DNA to confirm it. Germline-derived CDR1 and CDR2 are SGHVS and FQNEAQ. The CDR3 contains 16 residues. The CDR3 loop reads CASSPGRGIRTDTQYF.

The chain is built from TRBV6-5 and TRBJ2-7; without DNA, the TCRdb call of TRBD1 cannot be checked. The CDR3 length is 13 residues. Looked up from germline, CDR1 is MNHEY and CDR2 is SVGAGI. The CDR3: CASSLGQGDEQYF.

The chain is built from TRBV9 and TRBJ2-7; the D call from TCRdb, TRBD2, cannot be confirmed without DNA. This CDR3 has 16 residues. Germline CDR1 is SGDLS and CDR2 is YYNGEE. The CDR3 here is CASSPGLAVRTYEQYF. Filled out from reference TRBV9 and TRBJ2-7, the complete variable domain reads DSGVTQTPKHLITATGQRVTLRCSPRSGDLSVYWYQQSLDQGLQFLIQYYNGEERAKGNILERFSAQQFPDLHSELNLSSLELGDSALYFCASSPGLAVRTYEQYFGPGTRLTVT.

The V call is TRBV20-1, the J call TRBJ2-3; no DNA is available, so the TRBD2 call from TCRdb remains unchecked. The CDR3 has 17 amino acids. Looked up from germline, CDR1 is DFQATT and CDR2 is SNEGSKA (reference sequence). This CDR3 is CSARLLRSGGRADTQYF.

The CDR3 loop reads CASRPWRGDYNEQFF. This rearrangement joins TRBV7-9 to TRBJ2-1; the TRBD2 assignment by TCRdb is unverifiable without DNA. The CDR3 length is 15 residues. Germline V gene sequence: CDR1 SEHNR, CDR2 FQNEAQ (reference sequence).

The rearrangement uses TRBV5-1 and TRBJ2-2; TCRdb designates TRBD2, a call that cannot be tested without DNA. CDR3 size: 16 residues. In germline, CDR1 is SGHRS, CDR2 YFSETQ. CDR3 sequence: CASSGLAGSNTGELFF.

The chain links TRBV4-3 to TRBJ1-3. Germline CDR1 reads LGHNA; CDR2 reads YSLEER. The CDR3 has 17 residues. Here the CDR3 reads CASSQDSTPSSGNTIYF.

This rearrangement joins TRBV10-3 to TRBJ1-4; TCRdb outputs TRBD1, but without DNA this stays unchecked. The CDR3 consists of 14 residues. Germline V lookup: CDR1 ENHRY, CDR2 SYGVKD. The CDR3 sequence: CAINSGTANEKLFF.

The genes are TRBV20-1 and TRBJ2-3; the TCRdb call, TRBD2, lacks DNA for checking. From germline, CDR1 is DFQATT and CDR2 SNEGSKA (reference sequence). The CDR3 runs 14 residues. This CDR3 reads CSASLAGGTDTQYF.

This chain links TRBV5-4 with TRBJ2-2; no DNA is available, so the TRBD1 call from TCRdb remains unchecked. The CDR3 consists of 16 residues. Per the germline V gene, CDR1 is SGHNT and CDR2 is YYREEE (reference sequence). CDR3 in amino acids: CASSLTGQGTAGELFF.

This chain connects TRBV12-3 or TRBV12-4 to TRBJ1-3. CDR3 length: 14 amino acids. CDR3 sequence reads: CASRGSNSGNTIYF.

The chain links TRBV20-1 to TRBJ2-1; TCRdb reports TRBD2, a call that lacks DNA to check it against. The germline V gene encodes CDR1 DFQATT and CDR2 SNEGSKA (reference sequence). The CDR3 totals 14 residues. CDR3 residues: CSAKAGGLWFEQFF.

This sequence joins TRBV5-1 and TRBJ2-1; TCRdb calls TRBD1, which cannot be checked without DNA. Germline CDR1 is SGHRS and CDR2 is YFSETQ. This CDR3 region has 15 residues. The CDR3 protein is CASTSGGQSYNEQFF. Full variable domain (missing parts from reference TRBV5-1 and TRBJ2-1): KAGVTQTPRYLIKTRGQQVTLSCSPISGHRSVSWYQQTPGQGLQFLFEYFSETQRNKGNFPGRFSGRQFSNSRSEMNVSTLELGDSALYLCASTSGGQSYNEQFFGPGTRLTVL.

The chain links TRBV5-6 to TRBJ1-1; lacking DNA, the TRBD1 call made by TCRdb goes unchecked. Germline values: CDR1 SGHDT, CDR2 YYEEEE. The CDR3 totals 15 residues. The CDR3: CASSRDRGLNTEAFF.

The gene calls are TRBV15 and TRBJ1-1. CDR1 is LNHNV, CDR2 YYDKDF, per germline (reference sequence). The CDR3 length is 14 residues. The CDR3 region is CATSRGRVNTEAFF.

The chain carries TRBV5-6 and TRBJ1-2; the D call from TCRdb, TRBD1, cannot be confirmed without DNA. This CDR3 is built from 13 residues. Per germline, CDR1 SGHDT and CDR2 YYEEEE. CDR3 sequence reads: CASSLWGGNGYTF.

This chain joins TRBV7-2 and TRBJ2-5. CDR1 and CDR2 (germline): SGHTA, FQGNSA. The CDR3 consists of 14 residues. CDR3: CASSLIGIQETQYF.

The gene calls are TRBV28 and TRBJ2-5; TCRdb selects TRBD1, and the lack of DNA leaves this call unchecked. Germline CDR1 and CDR2: MDHEN and SYDVKM. The CDR3 loop spans 16 amino acids. The CDR3 sequence: CASRPLGQGPQETQYF. Based on the CDR3 plus reference TRBV28 and TRBJ2-5, the full variable domain is DVKVTQSSRYLVKRTGEKVFLECVQDMDHENMFWYRQDPGLGLRLIYFSYDVKMKEKGDIPEGYSVSREKKERFSLILESASTNQTSMYLCASRPLGQGPQETQYFGPGTRLLVL.

The CDR3 sequence: CSVTDRPNTEAFF. The gene calls are TRBV29-1 and TRBJ1-1; without DNA, the TCRdb call of TRBD1 cannot be checked. There are 13 residues in the CDR3. In germline, CDR1 is SQVTM, CDR2 ANQGSEA.

The chain's CDR3 is CASSLTVLTYEQYF. This chain uses TRBV7-6 with TRBJ2-7. The CDR3 has 14 amino acids. CDR1 SGHVS and CDR2 FNYEAQ come from the germline V gene.

This chain connects TRBV7-2 to TRBJ2-7; TCRdb returns TRBD1, unconfirmable since there is no DNA. Per the germline V gene, CDR1 is SGHTA and CDR2 is FQGNSA. CDR3 length: 15 amino acids. CDR3 protein: CASSYRPGTAYEQYF.

V usage is TRBV5-1 and J usage is TRBJ1-4; the TCRdb D gene call, TRBD1, has no DNA to confirm it. The germline V gene encodes CDR1 SGHRS and CDR2 YFSETQ. This CDR3 region has 15 residues. CDR3 residues: CASSRRQGDNEKLFF. Full variable domain (missing parts from reference TRBV5-1 and TRBJ1-4): KAGVTQTPRYLIKTRGQQVTLSCSPISGHRSVSWYQQTPGQGLQFLFEYFSETQRNKGNFPGRFSGRQFSNSRSEMNVSTLELGDSALYLCASSRRQGDNEKLFFGSGTQLSVL.

This chain links TRBV6-1 with TRBJ2-2. CDR1 is MNHNS, CDR2 SASEGT, per germline. This CDR3 is 14 amino acids long. The CDR3 reads CASSREAGAGELFF.

The chain uses TRBV6-5 and TRBJ2-7; TCRdb's D gene call, TRBD1, goes unchecked for lack of DNA. The CDR3 runs 12 residues. CDR1 and CDR2 from the germline V gene are MNHEY and SVGAGI. The CDR3 spells CASGQGGYEQYF.

This sequence joins TRBV28 and TRBJ2-6. This CDR3 spans 15 amino acids. The germline CDR1 and CDR2 sequences are MDHEN and SYDVKM. The CDR3 region is CASSSPYGGANVLTF.

The chain links TRBV7-2 to TRBJ2-7; TCRdb names TRBD1, which stays unverified in the absence of DNA. The CDR3 covers 15 residues. The germline V gene encodes CDR1 SGHTA and CDR2 FQGNSA. The CDR3 sequence: CVSSPPGGILYEQYF.

The rearrangement joins TRBV7-2 to TRBJ2-1. In germline, CDR1 is SGHTA, CDR2 FQGNSA. CDR3 length: 12 residues. CDR3 sequence reads: CASSFGTDEQFF.

The chain is built from TRBV7-3 and TRBJ2-5; TCRdb calls TRBD1, which cannot be checked without DNA. The CDR3 totals 15 residues. Germline-derived CDR1 and CDR2 are SGHTA and FQGTGA. CDR3 in amino acids: CASSSQGAQGETQYF.